The clone carrying this TCR beta chain was seen a few times. Antigen unknown. This sample's TCRbeta library carried unique molecular identifier barcodes. Each CDR3 protein gets one entry after TCRdb re-called the PCR reads with MiXCR. The profile shows 120,000 or so distinct CDR3 sequences, approximately 22% of them singletons. This sample is part of a study of T-cell reconstitution after alpha-beta-depleted transplantation in children. The germline CDR1 and CDR2 sequences are DFQATT and SNEGSKA (reference sequence). This CDR3 has 15 residues. V was pared by 0 bases and J by 5 bases, with 17 bases between. Study-wide points: The high TCRbeta diversity at day 60 in some patients came from surviving recipient T cells and thymic progenitors.

The TCR sequence derives from a male patient aged 2 to 9 who had a stem cell transplant for chronic granulomatous disease, so the T cells may come from the graft donor. The input for sequencing was PBMCs, mostly from graft donor cells, taken 180 days after TCRalphabeta/CD19-depleted stem cell transplant. This sequence joins TRBV20-1 and TRBJ2-7, with D perhaps being TRBD1 or TRBD2 (5 bases each). CDR3 nucleotides: TGCAGTGCTAGAGATACCCGCCGGGGCCCCCACGAGCAGTACTTC. Translation: CSARDTRRGPHEQYF.